The rows below give T cell receptor beta chains drawn from one sample of a study of cytomegalovirus exposure and HLA in healthy donors. The table came from immunoSEQ multiplex PCR; TCRdb's copy has only in-frame clones and leaves some out. Of roughly 110,000 clones listed, 73% were seen once; the top ten hold 6.5% to 8.5%. Sequencing used PBMCs. These receptor sequences come from a man aged 30 to 45 in good health and CMV-seronegative. Each CDR3 is given with its conserved first and last residue. The D gene is left open where the match is weak. Expanded clones get a size class; other rows say once, few or many, or leave the size out.

J: TRBJ2-3
D: NA
size: NA
V: TRBV19
CDR3: CASTRNRGAYTDTQYF
DNA: TGTGCCAGTACCAGAAACCGGGGGGCCTACACAGATACGCAGTATTTT

J: TRBJ1-2
D: NA
size: NA
V: TRBV29-1
CDR3: CSVEATGPNYGYTF
DNA: TGCAGCGTTGAAGCCACAGGGCCTAACTATGGCTACACCTTC

J: TRBJ1-2
D: TRBD1
size: NA
V: TRBV4-1
CDR3: CASSFDRVGNGYTF
DNA: TGCGCCAGCAGCTTCGACAGGGTCGGCAATGGCTACACCTTC

J: TRBJ2-1
D: TRBD2
size: NA
V: TRBV11-3
CDR3: CASSLGGLDSYNEQFF
DNA: TGTGCCAGCAGCTTAGGGGGACTAGATTCATACAATGAGCAGTTCTTC

J: TRBJ2-7
D: TRBD1
size: NA
V: TRBV5-6
CDR3: CASSFYSDRGYEQYF
DNA: TGTGCCAGCAGCTTTTATTCCGACAGGGGCTACGAGCAGTACTTC

J: TRBJ2-3
D: TRBD2
size: once
V: TRBV15
CDR3: CATSTSGRSTDTQYF
DNA: TGTGCCACCAGCACTAGCGGCCGTAGCACAGATACGCAGTATTTT

J: TRBJ2-7
D: TRBD1
size: NA
V: TRBV28
CDR3: CASTKTDRGVMNGDGKGF
DNA: TGTGCCAGCACCAAGACGGACAGGGGGGTAATGAATGGGGACGGCAAGGGCTTC

J: TRBJ2-7
D: TRBD2
size: NA
V: TRBV27
CDR3: CASSLLPGLAGGYEQYF
DNA: TGTGCCAGCAGTCTCTTACCGGGACTAGCGGGAGGGTACGAGCAGTACTTC

J: TRBJ2-7
D: TRBD2
size: NA
V: TRBV5-1
CDR3: CASSAGTSGYEQYF
DNA: TGCGCCAGCAGCGCCGGGACTAGCGGCTACGAGCAGTACTTC

J: TRBJ2-3
D: NA
size: NA
V: TRBV10-3
CDR3: CAISEAYSSRSTDTQYF
DNA: TGTGCCATCAGTGAGGCCTACTCTAGCAGAAGCACAGATACGCAGTATTTT

J: TRBJ2-7
D: TRBD2
size: NA
V: TRBV7-3
CDR3: CASSRTSGSEQYF
DNA: TGTGCCAGCAGCAGGACTAGCGGGAGCGAGCAGTACTTC

J: TRBJ2-7
D: NA
size: NA
V: TRBV9
CDR3: CASLNGGGYEQYF
DNA: TGTGCCAGCCTCAACGGGGGTGGGTACGAGCAGTACTTC

J: TRBJ2-7
D: TRBD1
size: NA
V: TRBV5-6
CDR3: CASSYVDRGRVYEQYF
DNA: TGTGCCAGCAGCTACGTTGACAGGGGGCGCGTCTACGAGCAGTACTTC

J: TRBJ1-5
D: NA
size: NA
V: TRBV5-4
CDR3: CASSFGGSNQPQHF
DNA: TGTGCCAGCAGCTTCGGAGGGAGCAATCAGCCCCAGCATTTT

J: TRBJ2-6
D: NA
size: NA
V: TRBV28
CDR3: CASSFLGGMSGANVLTF
DNA: TGTGCCAGCAGTTTTTTAGGAGGGATGTCAGGGGCCAACGTCCTGACTTTC

J: TRBJ2-3
D: TRBD2
size: NA
V: TRBV7-3
CDR3: CASSSSGSGATQYF
DNA: TGTGCCAGCAGCTCCAGCGGGAGTGGTGCTACGCAGTATTTT

J: TRBJ1-1
D: NA
size: NA
V: TRBV28
CDR3: CASSSPTWTPEDTEAFF
DNA: TGTGCCAGCAGTTCCCCAACATGGACCCCGGAGGACACTGAAGCTTTCTTT

J: TRBJ2-1
D: TRBD1
size: NA
V: TRBV28
CDR3: CASSLTGALSSYNEQFF
DNA: TGTGCCAGCAGCCTTACAGGGGCATTAAGCTCCTACAATGAGCAGTTCTTC

J: TRBJ2-7
D: TRBD1
size: NA
V: TRBV19
CDR3: CASSIVLGQGYEQYF
DNA: TGTGCCAGTAGTATAGTCCTGGGACAGGGCTACGAGCAGTACTTC

J: TRBJ2-1
D: NA
size: NA
V: TRBV10-2
CDR3: CASSDHTSSYNEQFF
DNA: TGCGCCAGCAGTGACCACACCTCCTCCTACAATGAGCAGTTCTTC

J: TRBJ2-5
D: TRBD1
size: NA
V: TRBV7-2
CDR3: CASSFSGGETQYF
DNA: TGTGCCAGCAGCTTTTCAGGGGGCGAGACCCAGTACTTC

J: TRBJ2-3
D: TRBD2
size: NA
V: TRBV7-8
CDR3: CASSLGRGGSTDTQYF
DNA: TGTGCCAGCAGCTTAGGGCGGGGGGGAAGCACAGATACGCAGTATTTT

J: TRBJ2-5
D: TRBD1
size: NA
V: TRBV7-7
CDR3: CASSLGRGHGETQYF
DNA: TGTGCCAGCAGCTTAGGCAGGGGGCATGGAGAGACCCAGTACTTC

J: TRBJ1-1
D: TRBD1
size: NA
V: TRBV7-9
CDR3: CASSLQGAAEAFF
DNA: TGTGCCAGCAGCTTGCAGGGGGCGGCTGAAGCTTTCTTT

J: TRBJ2-5
D: NA
size: NA
V: TRBV19
CDR3: CASSIGWRTAVKETQYF
DNA: TGTGCCAGTAGTATAGGGTGGCGGACAGCAGTAAAAGAGACCCAGTACTTC

J: TRBJ2-1
D: TRBD1
size: NA
V: TRBV25-1
CDR3: CASSASGTGSYNEQFF
DNA: TGTGCCAGCAGTGCCTCCGGGACAGGCTCCTACAATGAGCAGTTCTTC

J: TRBJ2-1
D: TRBD2
size: few
V: TRBV28
CDR3: CASSSGTSGNNEQFF
DNA: TGTGCCAGCAGTTCCGGGACTAGCGGGAATAATGAGCAGTTCTTC

J: TRBJ2-5
D: TRBD2
size: NA
V: TRBV7-9
CDR3: CASSTSGGGLETQYF
DNA: TGTGCCAGCAGCACCTCGGGCGGGGGACTAGAGACCCAGTACTTC

J: TRBJ1-5
D: TRBD1
size: NA
V: TRBV28
CDR3: CASSHPPDRGNQPQHF
DNA: TGTGCCAGCAGCCACCCGCCCGACAGGGGGAATCAGCCCCAGCATTTT

J: TRBJ2-3
D: TRBD2
size: NA
V: TRBV5-1
CDR3: CASSGALAGGPGTDTQYF
DNA: TGCGCCAGCAGCGGGGCTCTGGCGGGGGGGCCGGGCACAGATACGCAGTATTTT

J: TRBJ1-1
D: NA
size: NA
V: TRBV27
CDR3: CASSPNGGTEAFF
DNA: TGTGCCAGCAGTCCTAACGGGGGCACTGAAGCTTTCTTT

J: TRBJ2-1
D: TRBD1
size: NA
V: TRBV7-8
CDR3: CASSLGTGANEQFF
DNA: TGTGCCAGCAGCTTAGGGACAGGGGCCAATGAGCAGTTCTTC

J: TRBJ1-2
D: NA
size: NA
V: TRBV30
CDR3: CAWRDDSLYGYTF
DNA: TGTGCCTGGAGAGATGACAGTCTGTATGGCTACACCTTC

J: TRBJ2-5
D: NA
size: NA
V: TRBV27
CDR3: CASSSFGQETQYF
DNA: TGTGCCAGCAGTTCCTTCGGCCAAGAGACCCAGTACTTC

J: TRBJ2-7
D: NA
size: once
V: TRBV5-5
CDR3: CASSLAAGTYEQYF
DNA: TGTGCCAGCAGCTTGGCGGCCGGGACCTACGAGCAGTACTTC

J: TRBJ1-2
D: TRBD1
size: NA
V: TRBV7-9
CDR3: CASSNDHQGQGDGYTF
DNA: TGTGCCAGCAGCAATGACCACCAGGGACAGGGGGATGGCTACACCTTC

J: TRBJ2-5
D: TRBD2
size: NA
V: TRBV7-8
CDR3: CASSPLAGGFQETQYF
DNA: TGTGCCAGCAGCCCCCTCGCGGGAGGCTTCCAAGAGACCCAGTACTTC

J: TRBJ1-1
D: NA
size: NA
V: TRBV27
CDR3: CASRIQGKNTEAFF
DNA: TGTGCCAGCAGGATACAGGGAAAGAACACTGAAGCTTTCTTT

J: TRBJ2-1
D: NA
size: NA
V: TRBV7-2
CDR3: CASSLALGGVRDEQFF
DNA: TGTGCCAGCAGCTTAGCGCTCGGGGGAGTGAGGGATGAGCAGTTCTTC

J: TRBJ2-1
D: TRBD1
size: NA
V: TRBV19
CDR3: CASSIGQGDPKQFF
DNA: TGTGCCAGTAGTATAGGACAGGGGGATCCGAAGCAGTTCTTC

J: TRBJ2-1
D: TRBD2
size: NA
V: TRBV6-5
CDR3: CASSFIRTSGSNEQFF
DNA: TGTGCCAGCAGTTTTATCAGGACTAGCGGGAGTAATGAGCAGTTCTTC

J: TRBJ2-1
D: TRBD1
size: NA
V: TRBV6-1
CDR3: CASRDRGVNNEQFF
DNA: TGTGCCAGCAGGGACAGGGGCGTGAACAATGAGCAGTTCTTC

J: TRBJ2-3
D: TRBD2
size: NA
V: TRBV11-3
CDR3: CASSRTSGGPDTQYF
DNA: TGTGCCAGCAGTAGGACTAGCGGGGGGCCAGATACGCAGTATTTT

J: TRBJ2-7
D: NA
size: few
V: TRBV27
CDR3: CASRGPGEPYEQYF
DNA: TGTGCCAGCAGGGGCCCCGGGGAGCCCTACGAGCAGTACTTC

J: TRBJ1-4
D: NA
size: NA
V: TRBV29-1
CDR3: CSVKAAGAATNEKLFF
DNA: TGCAGCGTTAAAGCAGCAGGGGCCGCAACTAATGAAAAACTGTTTTTT

J: TRBJ1-5
D: NA
size: NA
V: TRBV27
CDR3: CASSGVANRRQPQHF
DNA: TGTGCCAGCAGTGGCGTAGCCAATAGGAGGCAGCCCCAGCATTTT